The sequence of this TCR beta chain was determined in a study of CD8+ T cells in alopecia areata. Study overall: C3H/HeJ donors with spontaneous alopecia, 6-12 months old, supplied skin grafts to approximately 7-11-week-old female C3H/HeJ mice. Study-level findings and limits: Lesional tissue from the scalp (especially in alopecia totalis/universalis) showed higher clonality than normal scalp.

This clone has more than one count but fewer than ten. The target antigen is unknown. Gene names are the mouse ones. Additional DNA sequences in this sample encode the identical CDR3. Extraction of RNA preceded its reverse transcription into cDNA, which served as the sequencing template. Some clones are missing from TCRdb's copy, which holds only in-frame ones; the method was immunoSEQ multiplex PCR. The specimen has more than 250,000 clones, none found just once. On the basis of CD4, CD8alpha, NKG2D, NKG2ACE and other markers, pooled cutaneous lymph node cells were sorted. The clonotype comes from a C3H/HeJ mouse with alopecia areata. Strain haplotype (MHC): H2-k. The material sequenced was CD4+ T cells sorted from a lymph node.

The covered CDR3 bases are TGTGCCAGCAGTGTGACTGGGAGTCAAAAC. This gives the protein CASSVTGSQN. The whole CDR3 is CASSVTGSQNTLYF. The chain joins TRBV13-1 to TRBJ2-4, with 7 positions matching TRBD2. The CDR3 is cut off 4 residues early in the read; its end comes from the germline J gene. The CDR3 length is 14 residues. CDR1 and CDR2 from the germline V gene are NSHNY and SYGAGN. V shed 3 bases and J 0 bases; nucleotides not matched to a gene: 1.